Listed below are T cell receptor beta chains from one sample, sequenced in a study of T cells after yellow fever vaccination. Using its own MiXCR run on the 5' RACE reads, TCRdb lists one record per CDR3 protein. Here the sample spans around 600,000 distinct CDR3 sequences, 9% to 15% being singletons. The sequences come from PBMCs, collected on the day of the yellow fever booster vaccination. The receptors originated from a young man who received the YFV17D yellow fever vaccine. Each CDR3 is given with its conserved first and last residue. The D gene is left open where the match is weak.

V gene,D gene,CDR3 protein
TRBV11-1,TRBD1,CASSIIGTGLDEQYF
TRBV5-6,TRBD2,CASSLLGGRATDTQYF
TRBV4-2,-,CASSLSGTFIVEQYF
TRBV28,TRBD1,CASSLLGQGREQYF
TRBV30,-,CAWSAGGIADTQYF
TRBV7-2,-,CASSLVERYEQYF
TRBV5-1,-,CASSLPDSGANVLTF
TRBV12-3/TRBV12-4,-,CASSFSTERDTGELFF
TRBV4-2,TRBD2,CASSRGTSGNIQYF
TRBV6-2/TRBV6-3,TRBD2,CASHRTRTSVGNEQFF
TRBV19,-,CASIQPNTGELFF
TRBV30,TRBD2,CAWRGDGLAGASEQFF
TRBV12-3/TRBV12-4,TRBD2,CASSLRLAPDTQYF
TRBV20-1,TRBD1,CSAAAGTGSYEQYF
TRBV12-3/TRBV12-4,-,CASSSGTRNEKLFF
TRBV13,-,CASSLGVQYEQYF
TRBV5-4,-,CASSLDSVNTGELFF
TRBV18,-,CASSPPRTFQETQYF
TRBV25-1,-,CASSGGYPGEQYF
TRBV3-1,-,CTSSHTPGVTEAFF
TRBV20-1,TRBD1,CSARQRQGRQETQYF
TRBV4-3,-,CASSQDLEGIYEQYF
TRBV27,TRBD1,CASSLDGQGAFQPQHF
TRBV5-5,TRBD1,CASSLRQGETQYF
TRBV18,-,CASSPTGPSTDTQYF
TRBV6-1,TRBD1,CASSSRTGAEAFF
TRBV20-1,-,CSATDNTGELFF
TRBV12-3/TRBV12-4,TRBD2,CASSLGTRANEQYF
TRBV14,-,CASRRGGAQPQHF